One T cell receptor beta chain is described in this entry. A read error may account for a junction end that differs from germline. TCRdb's table, derived via immunoSEQ multiplex PCR, lists solely in-frame clones and lacks some. The profile shows 250,000 to 300,000 clones, about 88% of them singletons. These data originate in a study of blood T cell repertoires in COVID-19. Across the study: Recovered status in Cohort 3 required two negative PCRs, clearance, or symptom resolution.

This CDR3 is 14 amino acids long. Germline assignment: CDR1 MDHEN and CDR2 SYDVKM. The sequenced material came from PBMCs or T cells enriched from blood (not recorded which). The TCR sequence derives from a woman aged 55-69 years in a cohort exposed to, infected with or recovered from COVID-19 (not recorded which). The V call is TRBV28, the J call TRBJ1-2, with 10 positions matching TRBD1. The CDR3, as DNA: TGTGCCAGCAGCTTATGGGACAGGGGTAATGGCTACACCTTC. It is translated as CASSLWDRGNGYTF.